A single sample gave rise to the 32 T cell receptor beta chains below, sequenced in a study of post-analysis software for immune sequencing data. Whole-study findings and limits: Four to six TRBV segments were more frequent in patients than controls; TRBV5-6, TRBV5-1 and TRBV20-1 belonged to this group.

Unique molecular identifiers had been added to the TCR beta cDNA libraries. TCRdb itself ran the PCR reads through MiXCR, one entry per CDR3 protein. Among hundreds of thousands of distinct CDR3 sequences listed, 55% to 60% were seen once. These receptors have no identified antigens. Sequenced material: blood. These receptors all come from a girl aged 2-10 years with multiple sclerosis.

The V gene is TRBV7-8, the J gene TRBJ2-1; 8 bases are a match to TRBD1. The germline gives CDR1 SGHVS, CDR2 FQNEAQ. The CDR3 has 18 residues. Trimming at V came to 2 bases and at J to 8 bases, leaving 17 bases not matched to a gene. CDR3 residues: CASSLKIKVSGGRDEQFF. The DNA for the CDR3 is TGTGCCAGCAGCTTAAAAATTAAGGTGTCAGGGGGCCGGGATGAGCAGTTCTTC.

The J gene is TRBJ1-5, the V gene TRBV20-1; D might be TRBD1 (5 bases). CDR1 is DFQATT and CDR2 is SNEGSKA in the germline V gene (reference sequence). CDR3 length: 16 amino acids. V lost 2 bases, J lost 6 bases, and 20 bases lay in between. The CDR3 DNA sequence: TGCAGTGCTAGACTTGAATCGCAGGGCGGCCGTCAGCCCCAGCATTTT. The encoded protein is CSARLESQGGRQPQHF.

The chain uses TRBV20-1 and TRBJ1-2; 10 bases map to TRBD1. CDR1 and CDR2 (germline): DFQATT, SNEGSKA (reference sequence). The CDR3 consists of 12 residues. J gave up 5 bases and V 7 bases, and 4 bases lay outside the gene matches. The CDR3 DNA reads as TGCAGTGGCGGACAGGGGGAATATGGCTACACCTTC. Amino acid sequence: CSGGQGEYGYTF.

The J gene is TRBJ1-5, the V gene TRBV7-8, with D uncertain. Germline V gene data show CDR1 as SGHVS and CDR2 as FQNEAQ. The CDR3 length is 13 residues. The V end was cut by 5 bases, the J end by 4 bases, with 9 bases between. CDR3 DNA: TGTGCCAGCAGCCTAACCCGTAATCAGCCCCAGCATTTT. Translating gives CASSLTRNQPQHF.

This clonotype has only one observation. This chain links TRBV5-1 with TRBJ1-1, with D maybe TRBD1 (5 bases). The V gene's germline CDR1 is SGHRS and CDR2 YFSETQ. CDR3 length equals 15 residues. V lost 1 base and J 2 bases, leaving 12 bases between the germline ends. In DNA form, the CDR3 reads TGCGCCAGCAGCTTGACGAGCAGGGCCAACACTGAAGCTTTCTTT. Its protein product is CASSLTSRANTEAFF.

There are a few counts of this clonotype. CDR3 loop: CAISESKGLNNEQFF. CDR3 sequence (DNA): TGTGCCATCAGTGAGTCGAAGGGACTTAACAATGAGCAGTTCTTC. The V gene is TRBV10-3, the J gene TRBJ2-1; weak D call: TRBD2 (6 bases). CDR3 length: 15 residues. The ends were cut back, 0 bases at V and 5 bases at J, with 11 bases in the middle. The V gene's germline CDR1 is ENHRY and CDR2 SYGVKD.

This clonotype showed up many times. The V gene is TRBV29-1, the J gene TRBJ2-6, with D unresolved. CDR3 length: 12 amino acids. The V gene lost 7 bases and the J gene lost 4 bases, with 8 bases spanning the gap. Germline V gene sequence: CDR1 SQVTM, CDR2 ANQGSEA. CDR3 sequence: CSARAGANVLTF. CDR3 nucleotide sequence: TGCAGCGCTCGAGCCGGGGCCAACGTCCTGACTTTC.

This chain uses TRBV29-1 with TRBJ2-3, with a tentative D call TRBD1 (6 bases). The V gene lost 4 bases and the J gene lost 6 bases, with 23 bases spanning the gap. The germline CDR1 and CDR2 sequences are SQVTM and ANQGSEA. CDR3 length equals 16 residues. The CDR3 loop reads CSVAAWGRGGSDTQYF. For the CDR3, the DNA is TGCAGCGTTGCTGCCTGGGGGAGAGGGGGTAGTGATACGCAGTATTTT.

The chain uses TRBV29-1 and TRBJ2-1; 7 nucleotides align to TRBD1. The J segment lost 0 bases and the V segment lost 1 base, leaving 6 bases of the junction unmatched. This CDR3 has 16 amino acids. CDR1 SQVTM and CDR2 ANQGSEA come from the germline V gene. The CDR3 loop is CSVEGKGTASYNEQFF. The DNA of the CDR3 is TGCAGCGTTGAAGGAAAAGGGACAGCCTCCTACAATGAGCAGTTCTTC.

The CDR3 sequence: CASSEGQGGETQYF. The CDR3 nucleotides read TGTGCCAGCAGTGAAGGTCAGGGGGGAGAGACCCAGTACTTC. V usage is TRBV2 and J usage is TRBJ2-5; maybe TRBD1 (7 bases). Germline values: CDR1 SNHLY, CDR2 FYNNEI. The V end lost 1 base, the J end lost 4 bases, and 10 bases lay between the germline ends. The CDR3 loop spans 14 amino acids.

The CDR3 loop reads CASSLSTSGGSRPDTQYF. DNA of the CDR3: TGTGCCAGCAGTTTGTCAACTAGCGGGGGTTCGAGGCCAGATACGCAGTATTTT. J is TRBJ2-3 and V is TRBV12-3 or TRBV12-4; 11 nucleotides line up with TRBD2. Germline trimming cut 3 bases from V and 4 bases from J; bases unmatched to any gene: 12. The CDR3 length is 18 residues.

This sequence joins TRBV5-1 and TRBJ2-1; D is undetermined. The V gene lost 0 bases and the J gene lost 8 bases, with 9 bases spanning the gap. The CDR3 has 13 residues. Germline V gene sequence: CDR1 SGHRS, CDR2 YFSETQ. CDR3 protein: CASSLAARYEQFF. CDR3 DNA: TGCGCCAGCAGCTTGGCGGCTAGGTATGAGCAGTTCTTC.

Remarks on this clonotype: The junction departs from germline at one end; a sequencing error may be responsible. The chain carries TRBV5-1 and TRBJ2-1; D is uncertain. The CDR3 covers 12 residues. Germline CDR1 SGHRS, CDR2 YFSETQ. The CDR3 DNA reads TGTGCCAGCAGCCCCGACGGTAATGAGCAGTTCTTC. It codes for CASSPDGNEQFF.

The chain has TRBV20-1 and TRBJ2-5, with D unclear. The V end was cut by 5 bases, the J end by 5 bases, with 15 bases between. The length of the CDR3 is 13 residues. Germline CDR1 reads DFQATT; CDR2 reads SNEGSKA (reference sequence). The CDR3 region is CSAWGPKQETQYF. The CDR3 DNA reads as TGCAGTGCTTGGGGTCCTAAACAGGAGACCCAGTACTTC.

The chain is built from TRBV29-1 and TRBJ2-1; D not resolved. This CDR3 is 12 amino acids long. Germline V gene sequence: CDR1 SQVTM, CDR2 ANQGSEA. Trimming left V 5 bases short and J 0 bases short, with 5 bases between. CDR3 in DNA: TGCAGCGTTAGTAGCTCCTACAATGAGCAGTTCTTC. As protein: CSVSSSYNEQFF.

The chain is built from TRBV5-6 and TRBJ2-3; D is possibly TRBD2 (7 bases). The CDR3 totals 16 residues. The V gene's germline CDR1 is SGHDT and CDR2 YYEEEE. Trimming removed 3 bases from V and 6 bases from J, with 20 bases in between. The CDR3 DNA sequence: TGTGCCAGCAGCTCACAGAAGGGGGGGCCATGGGATACGCAGTATTTT. It translates to CASSSQKGGPWDTQYF.

The chain couples TRBV6-6 to TRBJ2-4; D gene ambiguous. CDR1 is MNHNY and CDR2 is SVGAGI in the germline V gene (reference sequence). V lost 7 bases and J lost 0, with 10 bases in between. The CDR3 spans 14 residues. Written as DNA, the CDR3 is TGTGCCAGCAAAGGTCATCTAGCCAAAAACATTCAGTACTTC. Protein: CASKGHLAKNIQYF.

V is TRBV10-3 and J is TRBJ2-3; tentatively, D is TRBD1 (5 bases). V was pared by 4 bases and J by 1 base, with 15 bases between. Germline CDR1 is ENHRY and CDR2 is SYGVKD. The CDR3 sequence is 16 residues long. Written as DNA, the CDR3 is TGTGCCATCAGTGGAGTGGGTAGGGGTGGCACAGATACGCAGTATTTT. As protein: CAISGVGRGGTDTQYF.

This clonotype was found a few times. The chain is built from TRBV5-1 and TRBJ2-5, with TRBD1 as a possible D gene (5 bases). The V and J ends lost 7 bases and 0 bases respectively, with 7 bases between them. The germline V gene has CDR1 SGHRS and CDR2 YFSETQ. The CDR3 extends over 12 amino acids. DNA of the CDR3: TGCGCCAGCCGCAGGGACCAAGAGACCCAGTACTTC. Amino acid sequence: CASRRDQETQYF. The whole variable domain, remainder taken from reference TRBV5-1 and TRBJ2-5, is KAGVTQTPRYLIKTRGQQVTLSCSPISGHRSVSWYQQTPGQGLQFLFEYFSETQRNKGNFPGRFSGRQFSNSRSEMNVSTLELGDSALYLCASRRDQETQYFGPGTRLLVL.

In this sample, this clonotype turned up once. One junction end does not reproduce the germline sequence, and a read error may be involved. CDR3 region: CCVDGLGLAKNIQYF. CDR3 nucleotide sequence: TGCTGCGTTGACGGCCTGGGCCTAGCCAAAAACATTCAGTACTTC. The chain recombines TRBV29-1 with TRBJ2-4; D gene uncertain. CDR3 size: 15 residues. Per the germline V gene, CDR1 is SQVTM and CDR2 is ANQGSEA.

The chain couples TRBV4-1 to TRBJ2-1; 8 bases map to TRBD2. The germline gives CDR1 MGHRA, CDR2 YSYEKL. The CDR3 has 14 residues. Trimming at V came to 8 bases and at J to 2 bases, leaving 5 bases not matched to a gene. CDR3 sequence reads: CASRVAGPYNEQFF. For the CDR3, the DNA is TGCGCCAGCCGGGTAGCGGGACCCTACAATGAGCAGTTCTTC.

This clonotype came up a few times. V and J are TRBV5-1 and TRBJ2-3, with a possible D match to TRBD1 (5 bases). The germline gives CDR1 SGHRS, CDR2 YFSETQ. This CDR3 is 15 amino acids long. V gave up 7 bases and J gave up 1 base, with 16 bases separating them. CDR3 DNA sequence: TGCGCCAGCTACCAGGGCCCACGCGGCACAGATACGCAGTATTTT. This sequence encodes CASYQGPRGTDTQYF. The whole variable domain, filled in from reference TRBV5-1 and TRBJ2-3, reads KAGVTQTPRYLIKTRGQQVTLSCSPISGHRSVSWYQQTPGQGLQFLFEYFSETQRNKGNFPGRFSGRQFSNSRSEMNVSTLELGDSALYLCASYQGPRGTDTQYFGPGTRLTVL.

The rearrangement uses TRBV12-3 or TRBV12-4 and TRBJ2-1; the D gene is possibly TRBD1 (7 bases). The CDR3 loop spans 16 amino acids. The V gene lost 5 bases and the J gene lost 5 bases, with 19 bases spanning the gap. CDR3 residues: CASSAGQLKLNNEQFF. CDR3 in DNA: TGTGCCAGCAGTGCGGGACAGCTTAAGCTTAACAATGAGCAGTTCTTC.

This clonotype occurred a few times. The chain links TRBV10-3 to TRBJ2-3; TRBD1 is a possible D gene (5 bases). This CDR3 is built from 13 residues. The V end lost 3 bases, the J end lost 7 bases, and 11 bases lay between the germline ends. The germline V gene encodes CDR1 ENHRY and CDR2 SYGVKD. The CDR3 here is CAISDGRVNTQYF. DNA of the CDR3: TGTGCCATCAGTGACGGCAGGGTGAATACGCAGTATTTT.

CDR3 nucleotide sequence: TGCAGTGCTCCCCCCCCTAGCGGGGACACAGATACGCAGTATTTT. It encodes CSAPPPSGDTDTQYF. The V call is TRBV20-1, the J call TRBJ2-3, with TRBD2 matching over 9 bases. Trimming took 5 bases from V and 2 from J; bases not matched to a gene: 8. CDR3 length equals 15 residues. The V gene's germline CDR1 is DFQATT and CDR2 SNEGSKA (reference sequence).

The V and J genes are TRBV12-3 or TRBV12-4 and TRBJ2-5, with no clear D. This CDR3 spans 15 amino acids. The V end was cut by 3 bases, the J end by 5 bases, with 16 bases between. DNA of the CDR3: TGTGCCAGCAGTTTGGACCGACAATTAGGGGAGACCCAGTACTTC. Translated, it gives CASSLDRQLGETQYF.

The chain carries TRBV20-1 and TRBJ2-3, with TRBD2 matching 7 bases. Germline loops: CDR1 DFQATT, CDR2 SNEGSKA (reference sequence). The CDR3 runs to 16 residues. The ends lost 0 bases at V and 7 bases at J; junction bases unmatched: 13. CDR3 DNA: TGCAGTGCTAGAGATGGCGGTAGGAGCGGGGTAAATACGCAGTATTTT. This translates into CSARDGGRSGVNTQYF.

The V gene is TRBV29-1, the J gene TRBJ2-3; D perhaps matches TRBD1 (5 bases). CDR3 length: 14 amino acids. Trimming cost V 7 bases and J 2 bases, with 16 bases left between them. CDR1 SQVTM and CDR2 ANQGSEA come from the germline V gene. CDR3 nucleotide sequence: TGCAGCGGGAATCAGGGCAGTACCACAGATACGCAGTATTTT. This encodes CSGNQGSTTDTQYF.

The genes are TRBV20-1 and TRBJ1-5, with 7 bases identical to TRBD1. There are 15 residues in the CDR3. Germline CDR1 is DFQATT and CDR2 is SNEGSKA (reference sequence). Germline trimming cut 2 bases from V and 9 bases from J; bases unmatched to any gene: 13. DNA of the CDR3: TGCAGTGCTAGAAAGCTTTTCGGACAGGTCCGGCCCCAGCATTTT. Encoded protein: CSARKLFGQVRPQHF.

This clonotype has just a few counts. The CDR3 reads CASSVLSGKDEQYF. The CDR3 nucleotides are TGTGCCAGCAGCGTACTTAGTGGGAAGGACGAGCAGTACTTC. V and J are TRBV9 and TRBJ2-7, with D hard to call. Germline CDR1 reads SGDLS; CDR2 reads YYNGEE. This CDR3 region has 14 residues. Trimming took off 1 base at V and 5 bases at J, with 13 bases between the two ends.

There are a few counts of this clonotype. DNA of the CDR3: TGCGCCAGCGCATATTACAATGAGCAGTTCTTC. Its protein product is CASAYYNEQFF. The rearrangement links TRBV10-2 to TRBJ2-1; D is unresolved. The germline V and J ends were trimmed by 8 bases and 4 bases, with 6 bases remaining between them. This CDR3 comprises 11 residues. Per the germline V gene, CDR1 is WSHSY and CDR2 is SAAADI.

This clonotype was recorded only once. The rearrangement links TRBV12-3 or TRBV12-4 to TRBJ2-6, with 8 bases that match TRBD1. The CDR3 extends over 17 amino acids. V lost 6 bases, J lost 3 bases, and 10 bases stayed unmatched. CDR3 sequence (DNA): TGTGCCAGCAGCGCAACAGGGGGAGTCGTTGGGGCCAACGTCCTGACTTTC. Protein sequence: CASSATGGVVGANVLTF.